The 10 T cell receptor beta chains listed next were all sequenced from one sample in a study of blood T cells in healthy people across ages. Primers used in a second PCR of roughly 6 to 12 cycles were a sample-barcoded 5' primer and a J-beta primer mix. Using its own MiXCR run on the 5' RACE reads, TCRdb lists one record per CDR3 protein. The table has approximately 1,700,000 distinct CDR3 sequences, 35% to 50% seen once. Sequencing was done on a sample of blood. These receptors were obtained from a human donor in good health.

The chain links TRBV20-1 to TRBJ1-1, with no clear D. Germline V gene lookup returns CDR1 DFQATT and CDR2 SNEGSKA (reference sequence). The CDR3 runs to 17 residues. Trimming shortened V by 0 bases and J by 0 bases, and 17 bases separated the two germline ends. The CDR3 coding sequence is TGCAGTGCTAGAGACGGGCAGGTTCTACACATGAACACTGAAGCTTTCTTT. Its protein is CSARDGQVLHMNTEAFF.

The chain is built from TRBV4-3 and TRBJ1-2; possibly TRBD1 for D (5 bases). The CDR3 spans 16 residues. V was trimmed by 4 bases and J by 6 bases, leaving 21 bases between them. From germline, CDR1 is LGHNA and CDR2 YSLEER. CDR3 in DNA: TGCGCCAGCAGCCCCCGGTCATTGGACAACTATAATGGCTACACCTTC. The encoded protein is CASSPRSLDNYNGYTF.

The chain links TRBV29-1 to TRBJ1-3; 7 nucleotides match TRBD1. The CDR3 is 13 amino acids. Germline values: CDR1 SQVTM, CDR2 ANQGSEA. V was clipped by 3 bases and J by 6 bases; unmatched bases: 5. In DNA, the CDR3 is TGCAGCGTTGACGACAGGGCCGAAAACACCATATATTTT. Its protein is CSVDDRAENTIYF.

The chain uses TRBV5-6 and TRBJ2-1, with 11 bases that match TRBD2. CDR3 length: 16 amino acids. The V gene's germline CDR1 is SGHDT and CDR2 YYEEEE. V lost 2 bases and J lost 12; bases outside the gene matches: 13. The DNA of the CDR3 is TGTGCCAGCAGCTTCCCTAGCGGGGGGTACGAAAAGGCGCAGTTCTTC. It codes for CASSFPSGGYEKAQFF.

This clonotype was recorded once. V usage is TRBV9 and J usage is TRBJ2-3, with 8 bases matching TRBD2. This CDR3 comprises 15 residues. The germline V gene has CDR1 SGDLS and CDR2 YYNGEE. V was clipped by 3 bases and J by 2 bases; unmatched bases: 5. CDR3 protein: CASSGAGVNTDTQYF. The DNA of the CDR3 is TGTGCCAGCAGCGGAGCGGGGGTTAACACAGATACGCAGTATTTT.

In its sample, this clonotype was seen a few times. This chain connects TRBV12-3 or TRBV12-4 to TRBJ1-1, with no clear D. The CDR3 is 11 amino acids. Trimming stripped 7 bases from V and 7 bases from J, with 10 bases between. CDR3 in DNA: TGTGCCAGCATAACTGGGGTTGAAGCTTTCTTT. Protein product: CASITGVEAFF.

This clonotype came up a few times. CDR3 residues: CASSLGRQREKLFF. In nucleotides, the CDR3 is TGCGCCAGCAGCTTGGGTAGGCAACGAGAAAAACTGTTTTTT. This sequence joins TRBV5-1 and TRBJ1-4; D is unclear. V was pared by 0 bases and J by 8 bases, with 11 bases between. CDR1 SGHRS and CDR2 YFSETQ come from the germline V gene. This CDR3 region has 14 residues.

V gene TRBV7-8 combines with J gene TRBJ2-5; D gene uncertain. The J call may be wrong; the DNA end is better matched by TRBJ2-7. CDR1 is SGHVS, CDR2 FQNEAQ, per germline. The CDR3 runs 13 residues. The CDR3 loop reads CASSSAGPFEQYF. The CDR3 DNA follows: TGTGCCAGCAGCTCAGCCGGGCCTTTCGAGCAGTACTTC.

The chain combines TRBV5-6 with TRBJ1-2; D is uncertain. The CDR3 is 14 residues long. Germline V gives CDR1 SGHDT, CDR2 YYEEEE. Trimming shortened V by 4 bases and J by 4 bases, and 14 bases separated the two germline ends. The CDR3, as DNA: TGTGCCAGCAGCCCAGGACGGAGACCCTATGGCTACACCTTC. Its translation is CASSPGRRPYGYTF.

This clonotype was observed a handful of times. This chain links TRBV28 with TRBJ2-7; D is unclear. CDR1 is MDHEN, CDR2 SYDVKM, per germline. Trimming pared 1 base from V and 3 bases from J, leaving 13 bases between. The CDR3 runs to 15 residues. The CDR3 DNA sequence: TGTGCCAGCAGTTTATCACGGGCTCGTGGCTACGAGCAGTACTTC. It specifies CASSLSRARGYEQYF.